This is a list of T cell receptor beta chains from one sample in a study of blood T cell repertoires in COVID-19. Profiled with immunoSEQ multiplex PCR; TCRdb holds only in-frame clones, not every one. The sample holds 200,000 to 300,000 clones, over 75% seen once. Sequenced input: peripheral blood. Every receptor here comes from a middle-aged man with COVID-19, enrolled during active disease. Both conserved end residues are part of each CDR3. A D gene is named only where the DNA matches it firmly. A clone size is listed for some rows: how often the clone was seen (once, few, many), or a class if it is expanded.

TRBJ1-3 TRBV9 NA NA CASSARVGGNTIYF TGTGCCAGCAGCGCCAGGGTGGGAGGAAACACCATATATTTT
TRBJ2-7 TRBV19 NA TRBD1 CASSIGQGYEQYF TGTGCCAGTAGTATTGGACAGGGTTACGAGCAGTACTTC
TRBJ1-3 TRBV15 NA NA CATSPTIHMSSGNTIYF TGTGCCACCAGCCCCACTATCCACATGAGCTCTGGAAACACCATATATTTT
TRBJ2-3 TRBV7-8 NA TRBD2 CASSLESSGVTDTQYF TGTGCCAGCAGCTTAGAGAGTAGCGGGGTTACAGATACGCAGTATTTT
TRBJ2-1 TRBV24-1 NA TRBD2 CATSEGRVGGEQFF TGTGCCACCAGTGAGGGGAGGGTAGGCGGTGAGCAGTTCTTC
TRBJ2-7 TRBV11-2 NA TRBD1 CASSHGQGAMYEQYF TGTGCCAGCAGCCACGGACAGGGGGCGATGTACGAGCAGTACTTC
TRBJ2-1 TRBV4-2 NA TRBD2 CASSQYSGGAVDEQFF TGTGCCAGCAGCCAATACAGCGGGGGGGCCGTTGATGAGCAGTTCTTC
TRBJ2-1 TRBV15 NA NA CATSRVTGYNEQFF TGTGCCACCAGCAGAGTCACGGGTTACAATGAGCAGTTCTTC
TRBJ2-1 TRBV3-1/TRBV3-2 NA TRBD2 CASSHGLESGEQFF TGTGCCAGCAGCCACGGACTAGAATCCGGTGAGCAGTTCTTC
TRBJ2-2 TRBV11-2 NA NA CASSPYLYGELFF TGTGCCAGCAGCCCCTACTTATACGGGGAGCTGTTTTTT
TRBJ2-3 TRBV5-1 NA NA CASSLGSTAITDTQYF TGCGCCAGCAGCCTGGGGTCGACAGCGATCACAGATACGCAGTATTTT
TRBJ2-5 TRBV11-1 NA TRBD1 CASEKTGGKETQYF TGTGCCAGCGAAAAAACAGGGGGGAAAGAGACCCAGTACTTC
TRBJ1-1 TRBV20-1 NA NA CSANEGPNTEAFF TGCAGTGCTAATGAGGGCCCCAACACTGAAGCTTTCTTT
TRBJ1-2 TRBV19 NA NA CASALDFGSNYGYTF TGTGCCAGTGCTCTAGATTTTGGTTCTAACTATGGCTACACCTTC
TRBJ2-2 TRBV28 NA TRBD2 CASSFSPSGGANTGELFF TGTGCCAGCAGTTTTAGTCCTAGCGGGGGCGCGAACACCGGGGAGCTGTTTTTT
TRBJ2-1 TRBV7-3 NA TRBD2 CASSPGRTSVYNEQFF TGTGCCAGCAGTCCAGGGAGGACTAGCGTCTACAATGAGCAGTTCTTC
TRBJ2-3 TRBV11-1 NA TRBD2 CASSRGLAGTDTQYF TGTGCCAGCAGCCGGGGCCTAGCGGGCACAGATACGCAGTATTTT
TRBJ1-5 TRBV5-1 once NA CASSLGTADQPQHF TGCGCCAGCAGCTTGGGAACAGCCGATCAGCCCCAGCATTTT
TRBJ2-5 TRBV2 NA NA CASRAGVRETQYF TGTGCCAGCAGAGCAGGGGTTAGGGAGACCCAGTACTTC
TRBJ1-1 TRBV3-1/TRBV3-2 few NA CASSQVLLMNTEAFF TGTGCCAGCAGCCAAGTACTCCTCATGAACACTGAAGCTTTCTTT
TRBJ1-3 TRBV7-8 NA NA CASSPVMMWAGLDSGNTIYF TGTGCCAGCAGCCCTGTTATGATGTGGGCGGGACTGGACTCTGGAAACACCATATATTTT
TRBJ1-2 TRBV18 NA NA CASSPPERSGGHGYTF TGTGCCAGCTCACCACCGGAACGATCGGGGGGCCATGGCTACACCTTC
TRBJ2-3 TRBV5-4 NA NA CASSLGRSGSTDTQYF TGTGCCAGCAGCTTGGGGCGCTCCGGGAGCACAGATACGCAGTATTTT
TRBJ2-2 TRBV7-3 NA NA CASGLGLEAGELFF TGTGCCAGCGGTCTAGGACTTGAGGCCGGGGAGCTGTTTTTT
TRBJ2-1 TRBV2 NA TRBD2 CASSEAGGGYNEQFF TGTGCCAGCAGTGAAGCGGGCGGGGGCTACAATGAGCAGTTCTTC
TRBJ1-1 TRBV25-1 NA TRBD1 CASRRTGSNTEAFF TGTGCCAGCCGAAGGACAGGGTCGAACACTGAAGCTTTCTTT
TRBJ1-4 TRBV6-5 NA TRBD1 CASRNRGRGEKLFF TGTGCCAGCAGGAACAGGGGGCGCGGTGAAAAACTGTTTTTT
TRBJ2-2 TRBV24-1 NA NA CATNHRYTGELFF TGTGCCACCAATCACAGATACACCGGGGAGCTGTTTTTT
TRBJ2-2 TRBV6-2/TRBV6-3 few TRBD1 CASSSGQGYAGELFF TGTGCCAGCAGCTCCGGACAGGGATACGCCGGGGAGCTGTTTTTT
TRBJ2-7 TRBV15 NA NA CATSREQTYEQYF TGTGCCACCAGCAGAGAACAAACCTACGAGCAGTACTTC
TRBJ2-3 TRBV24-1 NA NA CATSDHDYLLRDTQYF TGTGCCACCAGTGACCATGACTACTTATTAAGAGATACGCAGTATTTT
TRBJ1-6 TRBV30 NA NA CAWSWRSHDSPLHF TGTGCCTGGAGCTGGAGGTCACACGATTCACCCCTCCACTTT
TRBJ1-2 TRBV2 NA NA CASSPPGANYGYTF TGTGCCAGCAGTCCCCCCGGAGCTAACTATGGCTACACCTTC
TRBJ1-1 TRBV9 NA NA CASSVGGSGAGNTEAFF TGTGCCAGCAGCGTAGGAGGGTCAGGGGCCGGTAACACTGAAGCTTTCTTT
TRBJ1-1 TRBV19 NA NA CASDDRMNTEAFF TGTGCCAGTGATGACAGGATGAACACTGAAGCTTTCTTT
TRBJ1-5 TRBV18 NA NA CASSPKIGNQPQHF TGTGCCAGCTCACCAAAAATAGGCAATCAGCCCCAGCATTTT
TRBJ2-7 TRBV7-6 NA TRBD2 CASSLASGAAYEQYF TGTGCCAGCAGCTTAGCCAGCGGGGCTGCCTACGAGCAGTACTTC
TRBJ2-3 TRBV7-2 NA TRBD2 CASSFSPRLAGGADTQYF TGTGCCAGCAGCTTTTCCCCCAGACTAGCCGGTGGGGCAGATACGCAGTATTTT
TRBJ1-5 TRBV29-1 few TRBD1 CSVRGGTGDQPQHF TGCAGCGTGAGGGGGGGGACAGGGGATCAGCCCCAGCATTTT
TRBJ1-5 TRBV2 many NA CASSAGEGQPQHF TGTGCCAGCAGTGCAGGGGAGGGTCAGCCCCAGCATTTT
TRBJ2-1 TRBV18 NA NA CASSRGGDAYNEQFF TGTGCCAGCTCACGGGGCGGGGACGCCTACAATGAGCAGTTCTTC
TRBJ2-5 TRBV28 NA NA CASSFEETQYF TGTGCCAGCAGTTTTGAGGAGACCCAGTACTTC
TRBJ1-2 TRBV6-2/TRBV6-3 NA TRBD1 CASSYGDRAYGYTF TGTGCCAGCAGTTACGGGGACAGGGCCTATGGCTACACCTTC
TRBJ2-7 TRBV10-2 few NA CASSDGGTYEQYF TGCGCCAGCAGTGATGGCGGAACCTACGAGCAGTACTTC
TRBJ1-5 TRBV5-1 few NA CASSMDTNQPQHF TGCGCCAGCAGCATGGACACCAATCAGCCCCAGCATTTT